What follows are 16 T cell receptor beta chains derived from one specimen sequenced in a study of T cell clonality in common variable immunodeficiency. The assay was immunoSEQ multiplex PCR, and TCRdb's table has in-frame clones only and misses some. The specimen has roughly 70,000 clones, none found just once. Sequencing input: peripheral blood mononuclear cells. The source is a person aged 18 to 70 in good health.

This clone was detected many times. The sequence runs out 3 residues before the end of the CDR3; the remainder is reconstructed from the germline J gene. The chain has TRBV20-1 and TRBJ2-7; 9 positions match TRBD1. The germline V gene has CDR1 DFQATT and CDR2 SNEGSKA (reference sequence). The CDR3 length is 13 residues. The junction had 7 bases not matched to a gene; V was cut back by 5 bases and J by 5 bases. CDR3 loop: CSALGQGTNEQYF. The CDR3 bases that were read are TGCAGTGCTTTAGGACAGGGGACGAACGAG.

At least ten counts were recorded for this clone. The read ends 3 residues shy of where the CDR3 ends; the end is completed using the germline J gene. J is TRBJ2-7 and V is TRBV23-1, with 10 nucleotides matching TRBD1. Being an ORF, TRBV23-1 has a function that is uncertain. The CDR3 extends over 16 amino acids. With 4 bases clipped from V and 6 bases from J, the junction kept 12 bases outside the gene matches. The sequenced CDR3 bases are TGCGCCAGCAGTCGACTATCCGGGACAGGGGTAGGCGAG. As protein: CASSRLSGTGVGE. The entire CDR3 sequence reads CASSRLSGTGVGEQYF.

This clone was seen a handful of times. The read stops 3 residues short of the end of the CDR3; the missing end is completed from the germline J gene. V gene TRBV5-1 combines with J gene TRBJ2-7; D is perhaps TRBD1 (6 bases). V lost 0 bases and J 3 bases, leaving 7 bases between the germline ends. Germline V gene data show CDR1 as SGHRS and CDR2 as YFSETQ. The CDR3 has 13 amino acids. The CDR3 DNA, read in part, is TGCGCCAGCAGCTTGGGACAGGTCTACGAG. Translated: CASSLGQVYE. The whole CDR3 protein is CASSLGQVYEQYF.

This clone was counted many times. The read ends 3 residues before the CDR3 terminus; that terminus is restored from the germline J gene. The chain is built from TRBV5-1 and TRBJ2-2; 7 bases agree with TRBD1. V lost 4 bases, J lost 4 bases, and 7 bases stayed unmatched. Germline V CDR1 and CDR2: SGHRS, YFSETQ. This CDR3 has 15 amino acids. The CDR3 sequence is CASSPGTALTGELFF. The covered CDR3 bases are TGCGCCAGCAGCCCCGGGACAGCCCTCACCGGGGAG.

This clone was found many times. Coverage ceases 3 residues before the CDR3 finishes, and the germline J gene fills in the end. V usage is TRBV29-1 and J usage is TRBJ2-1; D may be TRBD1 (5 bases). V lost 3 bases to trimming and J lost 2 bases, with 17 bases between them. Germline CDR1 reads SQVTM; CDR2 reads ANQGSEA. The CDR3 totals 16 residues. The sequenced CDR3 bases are TGCAGCGTTGAGGGGTCTTACAGGAGCGCCTACAATGAG. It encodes CSVEGSYRSAYNE. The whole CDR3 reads CSVEGSYRSAYNEQFF.

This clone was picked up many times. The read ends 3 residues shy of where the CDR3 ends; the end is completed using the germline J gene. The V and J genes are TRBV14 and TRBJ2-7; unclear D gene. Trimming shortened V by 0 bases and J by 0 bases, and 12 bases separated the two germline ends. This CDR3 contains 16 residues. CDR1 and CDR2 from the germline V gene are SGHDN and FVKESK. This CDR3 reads CASSQDHNKGSYEQYF. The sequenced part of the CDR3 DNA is TGTGCCAGCAGCCAAGATCACAACAAGGGCTCCTACGAG. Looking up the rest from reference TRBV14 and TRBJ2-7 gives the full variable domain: EAGVTQFPSHSVIEKGQTVTLRCDPISGHDNLYWYRRVMGKEIKFLLHFVKESKQDESGMPNNRFLAERTGGTYSTLKVQPAELEDSGVYFCASSQDHNKGSYEQYFGPGTRLTVT.

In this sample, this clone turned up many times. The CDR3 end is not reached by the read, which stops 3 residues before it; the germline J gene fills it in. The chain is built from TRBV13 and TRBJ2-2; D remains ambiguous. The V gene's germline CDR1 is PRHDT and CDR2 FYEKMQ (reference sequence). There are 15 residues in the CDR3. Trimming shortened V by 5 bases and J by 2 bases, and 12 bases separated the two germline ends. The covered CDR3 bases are TGTGCCAGCAGCCCCGGATTAGCAAACACCGGGGAG. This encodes CASSPGLANTGE. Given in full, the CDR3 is CASSPGLANTGELFF. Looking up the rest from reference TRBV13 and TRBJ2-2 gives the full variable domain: AAGVIQSPRHLIKEKRETATLKCYPIPRHDTVYWYQQGPGQDPQFLISFYEKMQSDKGSIPDRFSAQQFSDYHSELNMSSLELGDSALYFCASSPGLANTGELFFGEGSRLTVL.

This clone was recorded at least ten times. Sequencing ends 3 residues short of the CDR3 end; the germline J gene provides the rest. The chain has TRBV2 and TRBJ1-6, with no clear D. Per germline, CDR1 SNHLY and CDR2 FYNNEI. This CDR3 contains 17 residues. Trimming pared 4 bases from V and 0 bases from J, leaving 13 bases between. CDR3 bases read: TGTGCCAGCAGTGTAATGGCTTTCTTCTCCTATAATTCACCC. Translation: CASSVMAFFSYNSP. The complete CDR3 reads CASSVMAFFSYNSPLHF.

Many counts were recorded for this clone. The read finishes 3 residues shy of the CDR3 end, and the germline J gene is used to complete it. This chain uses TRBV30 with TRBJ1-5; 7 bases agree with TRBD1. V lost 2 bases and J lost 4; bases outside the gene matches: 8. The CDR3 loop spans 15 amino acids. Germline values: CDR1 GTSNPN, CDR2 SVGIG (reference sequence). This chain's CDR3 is CAWSPWTGLNQPQHF. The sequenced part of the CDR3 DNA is TGTGCCTGGAGTCCTTGGACAGGCCTTAATCAGCCC. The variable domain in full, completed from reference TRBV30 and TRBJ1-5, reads SQTIHQWPATLVQPVGSPLSLECTVEGTSNPNLYWYRQAAGRGLQLLFYSVGIGQISSEVPQNLSASRPQDRQFILSSKKLLLSDSGFYLCAWSPWTGLNQPQHFGDGTRLSIL.

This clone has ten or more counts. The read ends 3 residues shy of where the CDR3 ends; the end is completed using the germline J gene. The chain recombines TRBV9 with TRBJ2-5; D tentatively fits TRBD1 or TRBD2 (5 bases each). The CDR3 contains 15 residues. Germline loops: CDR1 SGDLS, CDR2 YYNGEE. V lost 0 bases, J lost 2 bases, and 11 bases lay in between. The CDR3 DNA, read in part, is TGTGCCAGCAGCGTAGGGGGCCGGGAACAAGAGACC. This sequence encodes CASSVGGREQET. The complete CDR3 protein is CASSVGGREQETQYF.

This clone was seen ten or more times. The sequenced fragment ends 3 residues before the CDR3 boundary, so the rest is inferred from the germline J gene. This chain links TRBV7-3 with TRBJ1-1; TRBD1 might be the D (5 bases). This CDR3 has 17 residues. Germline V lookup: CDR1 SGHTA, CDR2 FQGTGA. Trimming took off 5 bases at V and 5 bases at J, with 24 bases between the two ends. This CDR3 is CASSPQARVGGWTEAFF. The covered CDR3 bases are TGTGCCAGCAGCCCGCAGGCCAGGGTAGGAGGGTGGACTGAA.

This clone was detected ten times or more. CDR3 sequence: CSVEYGTEAFF. CDR3 DNA (partial): TGCAGCGTTGAATACGGCACTGAA. The chain links TRBV29-1 to TRBJ1-1; D call uncertain. The CDR3 end lies 3 residues beyond the end of the read and is filled in from the germline J gene. The CDR3 runs to 11 residues. V was shortened by 2 bases and J by 4 bases, with 5 bases between the two germline ends. Germline CDR1 SQVTM, CDR2 ANQGSEA.

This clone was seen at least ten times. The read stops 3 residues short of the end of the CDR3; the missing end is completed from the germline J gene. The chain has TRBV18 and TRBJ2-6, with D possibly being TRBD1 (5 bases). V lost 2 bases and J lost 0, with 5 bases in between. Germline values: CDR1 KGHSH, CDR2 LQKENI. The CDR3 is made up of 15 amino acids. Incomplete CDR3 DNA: TGTGCCAGCTCACCAAGGGGCTCTGGGGCCAACGTC. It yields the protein CASSPRGSGANV. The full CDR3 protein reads CASSPRGSGANVLTF.

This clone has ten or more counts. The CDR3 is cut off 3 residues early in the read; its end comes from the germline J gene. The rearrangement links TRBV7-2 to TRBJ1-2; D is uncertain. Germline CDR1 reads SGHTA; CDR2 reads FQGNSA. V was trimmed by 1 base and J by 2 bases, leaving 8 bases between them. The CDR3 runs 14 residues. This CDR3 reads CASSLGAGNYGYTF. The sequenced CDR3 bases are TGTGCCAGCAGCTTAGGGGCGGGGAACTATGGC.

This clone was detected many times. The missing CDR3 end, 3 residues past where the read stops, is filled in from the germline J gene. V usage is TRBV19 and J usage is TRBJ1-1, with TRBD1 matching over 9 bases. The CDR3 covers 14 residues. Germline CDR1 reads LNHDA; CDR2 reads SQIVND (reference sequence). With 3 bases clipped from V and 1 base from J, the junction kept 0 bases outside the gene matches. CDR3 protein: CASSMTGGNTEAFF. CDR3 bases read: TGTGCCAGTAGTATGACAGGGGGGAACACTGAA. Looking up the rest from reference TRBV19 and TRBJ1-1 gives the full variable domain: DGGITQSPKYLFRKEGQNVTLSCEQNLNHDAMYWYRQDPGQGLRLIYYSQIVNDFQKGDIAEGYSVSREKKESFPLTVTSAQKNPTAFYLCASSMTGGNTEAFFGQGTRLTVV.

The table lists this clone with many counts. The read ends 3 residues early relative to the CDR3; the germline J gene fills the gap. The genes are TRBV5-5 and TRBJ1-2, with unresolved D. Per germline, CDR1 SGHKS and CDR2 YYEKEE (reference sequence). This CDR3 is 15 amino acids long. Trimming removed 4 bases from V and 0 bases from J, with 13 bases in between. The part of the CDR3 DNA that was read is TGTGCCAGCAGCCGGTCTCCAGGAGCTAACTATGGC. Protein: CASSRSPGANYG. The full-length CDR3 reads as CASSRSPGANYGYTF.